The T cell receptor (beta chain) described here comes from a study of OX40 agonist ivuxolimab in advanced cancers. About the research overall: Dose-escalation patients suffered from hepatocellular carcinoma, melanoma, renal cell or head and neck cancer. Regarding the study as a whole: More expanded clones were found, on average, in CD8+ than in CD4+ T cells.

TCRdb's copy holds only in-frame clones and misses some; the assay was immunoSEQ multiplex PCR. Of 71,000 or so clones detected, about 81% appear once; the ten largest clones hold 5%. Remarks on this clone: The target antigen is unknown.

With 4 bases removed from V and 8 bases from J, the gap between germline ends came to 21 bases. The CDR3 contains 15 residues. The germline CDR1 and CDR2 sequences are SGHRS and YFSETQ. The V gene is TRBV5-1, the J gene TRBJ1-2; D unresolved. Sequencing was performed on CD4+ or CD8+ T cells sorted from blood, taken in a trial of the OX40 agonist ivuxolimab. The TCR was taken from an adult with an advanced solid tumor such as melanoma, head and neck, liver or kidney cancer. The CDR3 region is CASSPFGVPENGYTF. The CDR3 DNA is TGCGCCAGCAGCCCCTTTGGGGTTCCAGAGAACGGCTACACCTTC.